This T cell receptor beta chain was found in a study of neurological immune-mediated disorders. The unsorted libraries had their origin in 2 million PBMCs stored at -80 C. Regarding the study as a whole: Among expanded clones, no CDR3 amino acid sequences were shared across subjects, a pattern suggesting private repertoires in all groups.

CDR1 is LGHDT, CDR2 YNNKEL, per germline (reference sequence). The CDR3 totals 15 residues. The junction had 15 bases not matched to a gene; V was cut back by 8 bases and J by 9 bases. The sample holds many counts of this clonotype. The antigen is not known. 5'RACE employing 10-nucleotide random UMIs yielded the cDNA. MiXCR, run by TCRdb on the 5' RACE reads, gives a single entry per CDR3 protein. The data show under 90,000 distinct CDR3 sequences, 9.4% seen once. This sequence was found in a man aged 45-60 years in good health. The chain links TRBV3-1 to TRBJ2-5, with 10 bases matching TRBD2. Sequenced sample: PBMCs. In nucleotides, the CDR3 is TGTGCCAGCGACGGTAGCGGGGGGCCTCCAAGAGCCCAGTACTTC. It specifies CASDGSGGPPRAQYF.